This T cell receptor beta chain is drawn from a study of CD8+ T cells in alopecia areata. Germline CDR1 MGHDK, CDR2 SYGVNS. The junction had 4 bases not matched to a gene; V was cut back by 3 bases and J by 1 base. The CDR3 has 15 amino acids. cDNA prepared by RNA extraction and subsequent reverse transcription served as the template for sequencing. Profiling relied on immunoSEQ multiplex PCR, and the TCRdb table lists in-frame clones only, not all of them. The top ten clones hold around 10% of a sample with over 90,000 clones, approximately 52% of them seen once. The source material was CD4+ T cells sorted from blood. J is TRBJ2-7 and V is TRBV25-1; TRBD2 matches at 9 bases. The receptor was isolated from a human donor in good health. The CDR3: CASSDSGGGSYEQYF. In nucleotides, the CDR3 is TGTGCCAGCAGTGATAGCGGGGGAGGGTCCTACGAGCAGTACTTC.